The 15 T cell receptor beta chains given below trace back to one sample, sequenced in a study of lymphopenia after photon versus proton radiotherapy. Some clones are missing from TCRdb's copy, which holds only in-frame ones; the method was immunoSEQ multiplex PCR. The profile shows more than 70,000 clones, 80% to 90% of them singletons. The material sequenced was peripheral blood, taken from a patient treated with proton-based radiotherapy. The receptors stem from a man aged 60-69 years with pancreatic cancer.

The chain is built from TRBV28 and TRBJ2-3, with no clear D. Deletions cut 11 bases from V and 1 base from J, with 10 bases between. Germline lookup yields CDR1 MDHEN and CDR2 SYDVKM. This CDR3 is 12 amino acids long. The CDR3 DNA sequence: TGTGCCTCGCTTTCGGGCACAGATACGCAGTATTTT. Its protein product is CASLSGTDTQYF.

The chain has TRBV7-2 and TRBJ2-6; D is uncertain. Trimming stripped 1 base from V and 0 bases from J, with 4 bases between. Per germline, CDR1 SGHTA and CDR2 FQGNSA. This CDR3 region has 15 residues. The chain's CDR3 is CASSLGGSGANVLTF. CDR3 nucleotides: TGTGCCAGCAGCTTAGGGGGCTCTGGGGCCAACGTCCTGACTTTC.

The J gene is TRBJ1-1, the V gene TRBV27; D uncertain. The germline V and J ends were trimmed by 3 bases and 6 bases, with 14 bases remaining between them. The CDR3 is 14 residues long. Per the germline V gene, CDR1 is MNHEY and CDR2 is SMNVEV (reference sequence). The DNA of the CDR3 is TGTGCCAGCAGTTTTCAGTCTGCCGCTGCTGAAGCTTTCTTT. Its protein is CASSFQSAAAEAFF.

This rearrangement joins TRBV7-8 to TRBJ2-7; possibly TRBD2 for D (5 bases). The CDR3 totals 14 residues. The ends were cut back, 1 base at V and 3 bases at J, with 10 bases in the middle. Germline V lookup: CDR1 SGHVS, CDR2 FQNEAQ. DNA for the CDR3: TGTGCCAGCAGCTTAGTGGGAGTAGACTACGAGCAGTACTTC. Its protein is CASSLVGVDYEQYF.

J is TRBJ1-5 and V is TRBV5-6; D gene uncertain. Trimming cost V 4 bases and J 1 base, with 18 bases left between them. Germline V gives CDR1 SGHDT, CDR2 YYEEEE. The CDR3 consists of 17 residues. The CDR3 loop is CASSINGGRISNQPQHF. CDR3 nucleotide sequence: TGTGCCAGCAGCATAAACGGTGGCAGGATAAGCAATCAGCCCCAGCATTTT.

This rearrangement joins TRBV19 to TRBJ2-3, with D perhaps being TRBD1 or TRBD2 (5 bases each). Germline CDR1 reads LNHDA; CDR2 reads SQIVND (reference sequence). The CDR3 extends over 16 amino acids. The V end was cut by 0 bases, the J end by 2 bases, with 12 bases between. In nucleotides, the CDR3 is TGTGCCAGTAGTATAGATATGGGGGTCCTCACAGATACGCAGTATTTT. This encodes CASSIDMGVLTDTQYF.

The chain has TRBV27 and TRBJ2-7; D is unclear. Germline-derived CDR1 and CDR2 are MNHEY and SMNVEV (reference sequence). The CDR3 runs to 15 residues. V was shortened by 5 bases and J by 2 bases, with 16 bases between the two germline ends. The CDR3 loop is CASSTTFANTYEQYF. CDR3 in DNA: TGTGCCAGCAGTACGACTTTCGCGAACACCTACGAGCAGTACTTC.

The chain has TRBV4-1 and TRBJ2-3; D could derive from TRBD1 or TRBD2 (5 bases each). In germline, CDR1 is MGHRA, CDR2 YSYEKL. This CDR3 contains 15 residues. The V end was cut by 5 bases, the J end by 5 bases, with 17 bases between. The CDR3 loop is CASSDAGRDKDTQYF. The CDR3 DNA is TGCGCCAGCAGCGACGCGGGCAGGGATAAAGATACGCAGTATTTT.

This chain connects TRBV5-1 to TRBJ2-1; D might be TRBD2 (5 bases). Germline-derived CDR1 and CDR2 are SGHRS and YFSETQ. The CDR3 has 17 residues. V was clipped by 2 bases and J by 4 bases, with 19 bases between them. The CDR3 reads CASSFGAPGEIYNEQFF. Here the CDR3 DNA reads TGCGCCAGCAGCTTTGGCGCGCCCGGGGAAATTTACAATGAGCAGTTCTTC.

This chain joins TRBV27 and TRBJ2-3, with D unresolved. This CDR3 spans 13 amino acids. With 7 bases removed from V and 0 bases from J, the gap between germline ends came to 8 bases. Germline-derived CDR1 and CDR2 are MNHEY and SMNVEV (reference sequence). The CDR3 here is CASNQTSTDTQYF. The CDR3 nucleotides are TGTGCCAGCAACCAGACTAGCACAGATACGCAGTATTTT.

The chain recombines TRBV6-5 with TRBJ2-1, with 10 bases matching TRBD1. The CDR3 sequence is 15 residues long. Germline values: CDR1 MNHEY, CDR2 SVGAGI. With 5 bases clipped from V and 2 bases from J, the junction kept 3 bases outside the gene matches. The CDR3 loop is CASSTDRGPYNEQFF. Written as DNA, the CDR3 is TGTGCCAGCAGTACCGACAGGGGGCCCTACAATGAGCAGTTCTTC.

J is TRBJ2-3 and V is TRBV7-9; 7 bases line up with TRBD1. The CDR3 contains 15 residues. Germline trimming cut 7 bases from V and 0 bases from J; bases unmatched to any gene: 7. Germline CDR1 and CDR2: SEHNR and FQNEAQ (reference sequence). Written as DNA, the CDR3 is TGTGCCAGCACCGAACAGGGGTTGAGCACAGATACGCAGTATTTT. It yields the protein CASTEQGLSTDTQYF.

This clone has just one count. CDR3: CASSPGLAVYEQYF. DNA for the CDR3: TGTGCCAGTAGTCCGGGACTAGCGGTTTACGAGCAGTACTTC. The gene calls are TRBV19 and TRBJ2-7; TRBD2 matches at 11 bases. CDR1 and CDR2 from the germline V gene are LNHDA and SQIVND (reference sequence). The CDR3 is made up of 14 amino acids. Trimming took 5 bases from V and 4 from J; bases not matched to a gene: 4.

In DNA form, the CDR3 reads TGTGCCAGCAGCTTAAGTAGGCTAGCGGGGCTCTTGAGCACAGATACGCAGTATTTT. Amino acid sequence: CASSLSRLAGLLSTDTQYF. V gene TRBV13 combines with J gene TRBJ2-3; 9 positions agree with TRBD2. CDR3 length equals 19 residues. V was pared by 2 bases and J by 0 bases, with 12 bases of the junction left unmatched. Germline V lookup: CDR1 PRHDT, CDR2 FYEKMQ (reference sequence).

V gene TRBV11-2 combines with J gene TRBJ1-1; 7 nucleotides align to TRBD1. The CDR3 contains 13 residues. Germline V lookup: CDR1 SGHAT, CDR2 FQNNGV. J lost 7 bases, V lost 5 bases, and 7 bases had no gene match. The CDR3 nucleotides read TGTGCCAGCAGCCCAACGAGGACAGGTGAAGCTTTCTTT. It translates to CASSPTRTGEAFF.